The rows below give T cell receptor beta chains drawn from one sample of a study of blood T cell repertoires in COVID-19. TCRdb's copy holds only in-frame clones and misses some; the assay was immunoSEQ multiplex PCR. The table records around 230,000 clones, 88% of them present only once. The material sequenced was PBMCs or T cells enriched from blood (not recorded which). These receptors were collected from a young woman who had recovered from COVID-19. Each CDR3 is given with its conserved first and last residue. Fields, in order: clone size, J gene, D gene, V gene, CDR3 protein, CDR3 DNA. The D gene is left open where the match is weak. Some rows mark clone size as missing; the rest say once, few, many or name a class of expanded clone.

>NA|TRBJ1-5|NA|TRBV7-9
CASSLEGSNQPQHF
TGTGCCAGCAGCTTAGAGGGGAGCAATCAGCCCCAGCATTTT
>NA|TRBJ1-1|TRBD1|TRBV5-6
CASSSFQGVTEAFF
TGTGCCAGCAGCTCGTTTCAGGGGGTCACTGAAGCTTTCTTT
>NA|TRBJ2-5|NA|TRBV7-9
CASSFVSTRQETQYF
TGTGCCAGCAGCTTTGTCTCGACTAGACAAGAGACCCAGTACTTC
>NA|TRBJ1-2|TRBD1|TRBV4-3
CASSQVRTGPGGGYTF
TGCGCCAGCAGCCAAGTCCGGACAGGGCCCGGGGGGGGCTACACCTTC
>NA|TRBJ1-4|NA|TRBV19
CASSRHAGEKLFF
TGTGCCAGTAGTAGACACGCGGGAGAAAAACTGTTTTTT
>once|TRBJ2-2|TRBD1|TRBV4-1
CATSASRDRGDTGELFF
TGCGCCACCTCAGCGTCCCGGGACAGGGGTGACACCGGGGAGCTGTTTTTT
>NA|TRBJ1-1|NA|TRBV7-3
CASSEQGHTEAFF
TGTGCCAGCAGCGAACAGGGCCACACTGAAGCTTTCTTT
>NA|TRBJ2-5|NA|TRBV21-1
CASSEGGEETQYF
TGTGCCAGCAGCGAGGGGGGGGAAGAGACCCAGTACTTC
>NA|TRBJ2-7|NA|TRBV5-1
CASSLGQSSSYEQYF
TGCGCCAGCAGCTTGGGACAGTCAAGCTCCTACGAGCAGTACTTC
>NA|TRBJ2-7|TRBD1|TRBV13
CASSPSPGQSYEQYF
TGTGCCAGCAGCCCCTCACCGGGACAGAGCTACGAGCAGTACTTC
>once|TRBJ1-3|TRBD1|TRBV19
CASRGTALNTIYF
TGTGCCAGTAGAGGGACAGCCCTTAACACCATATATTTT
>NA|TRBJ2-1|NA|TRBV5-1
CASSLALSYNEQFF
TGCGCCAGCAGCTTGGCCCTCTCCTACAATGAGCAGTTCTTC
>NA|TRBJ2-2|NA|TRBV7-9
CASSPDKNTGELFF
TGTGCCAGCAGCCCAGACAAGAACACCGGGGAGCTGTTTTTT
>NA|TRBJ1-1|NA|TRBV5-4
CASSPPLTGNTEAFF
TGTGCCAGCAGCCCACCACTGACAGGGAACACTGAAGCTTTCTTT
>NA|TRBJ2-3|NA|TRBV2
CASRGAAGRRADTQYF
TGTGCCAGCAGGGGTGCGGCTGGAAGGCGCGCAGATACGCAGTATTTT
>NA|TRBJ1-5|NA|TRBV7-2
CASSFDSEYQPQHF
TGTGCCAGCAGCTTCGACAGCGAGTATCAGCCCCAGCATTTT
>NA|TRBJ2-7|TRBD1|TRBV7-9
CASSLGDRVDEQYF
TGTGCCAGCAGCTTAGGGGACAGGGTGGACGAGCAGTACTTC
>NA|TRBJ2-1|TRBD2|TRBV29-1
CSVSHPRSFLRGEHNEQFF
TGCAGCGTTTCCCACCCTAGGTCTTTCTTGCGGGGGGAACACAATGAGCAGTTCTTC
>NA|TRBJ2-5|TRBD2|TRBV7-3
CASSSSGGLQETQYF
TGTGCCAGCAGCTCTAGCGGGGGACTCCAAGAGACCCAGTACTTC
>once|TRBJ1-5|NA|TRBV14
CASSQTGNQPQHF
TGTGCCAGCAGCCAAACAGGGAATCAGCCCCAGCATTTT
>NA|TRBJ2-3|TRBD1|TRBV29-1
CSGKDRRRTDTQYF
TGCAGCGGCAAGGACAGGCGCCGCACAGATACGCAGTATTTT
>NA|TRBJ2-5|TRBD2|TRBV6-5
CASRPRTGGYETQYF
TGTGCCAGCAGGCCCCGGACGGGGGGATACGAGACCCAGTACTTC
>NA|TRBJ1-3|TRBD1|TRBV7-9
CASSLRQGTGNTIYF
TGTGCCAGCAGTCTTCGACAGGGCACTGGAAACACCATATATTTT
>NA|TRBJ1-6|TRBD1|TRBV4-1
CASSRGTVYNSPLHF
TGCGCCAGCAGCCGCGGGACAGTCTATAATTCACCCCTCCACTTT
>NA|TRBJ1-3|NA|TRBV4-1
CASSHQGEGAGNTIYF
TGCGCCAGCAGCCACCAGGGCGAGGGGGCTGGAAACACCATATATTTT
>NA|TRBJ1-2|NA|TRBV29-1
CSAPGLYGYTF
TGCAGCGCGCCCGGACTGTATGGCTACACCTTC
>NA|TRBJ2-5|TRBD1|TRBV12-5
CASGPRRAGGHQETQYF
TGTGCTAGTGGTCCGCGCCGGGCAGGGGGTCACCAAGAGACCCAGTACTTC
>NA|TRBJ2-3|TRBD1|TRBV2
CASSVNRDRVRGAGTDTQYF
TGTGCCAGCAGTGTAAACCGGGACAGGGTTAGGGGGGCTGGCACAGATACGCAGTATTTT
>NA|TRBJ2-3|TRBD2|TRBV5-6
CASSLGTSGGRGDTQYF
TGTGCCAGCAGCTTGGGGACTAGCGGGGGGCGTGGAGATACGCAGTATTTT
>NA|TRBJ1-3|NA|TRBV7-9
CASSFGYRAGNTIYF
TGTGCCAGCAGCTTCGGATACAGGGCGGGAAACACCATATATTTT
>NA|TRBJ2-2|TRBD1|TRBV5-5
CASSYAILGQGRNTGELFF
TGTGCCAGCAGCTATGCCATCTTGGGACAGGGCAGGAACACCGGGGAGCTGTTTTTT
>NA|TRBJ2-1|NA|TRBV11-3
CASSDTQEEQFF
TGTGCCAGCAGCGATACTCAGGAAGAGCAGTTCTTC
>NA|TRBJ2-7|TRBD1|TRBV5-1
CASSKKRDSGPYEQYF
TGCGCCAGCAGCAAGAAACGGGACAGCGGCCCCTACGAGCAGTACTTC
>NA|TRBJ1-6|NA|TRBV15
CATSRDLGDFNSPLHF
TGTGCCACCAGCAGAGATCTAGGGGACTTCAATTCACCCCTCCACTTT
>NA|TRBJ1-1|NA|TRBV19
CASSQHRDSDTEAFF
TGTGCCAGTAGTCAGCACAGGGATTCTGACACTGAAGCTTTCTTT
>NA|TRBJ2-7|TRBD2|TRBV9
CASSVAVRGESYEQYF
TGTGCCAGCAGCGTAGCTGTGCGGGGGGAATCCTACGAGCAGTACTTC
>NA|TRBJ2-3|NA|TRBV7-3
CASSLNSADTQYF
TGTGCCAGCAGCTTAAATAGCGCAGATACGCAGTATTTT
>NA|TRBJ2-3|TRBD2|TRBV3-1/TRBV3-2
CASSRLAGGRTDTQYF
TGTGCCAGCAGTAGACTAGCGGGGGGACGCACAGATACGCAGTATTTT
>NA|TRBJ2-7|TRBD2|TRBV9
CASSVAGGLSYEQYF
TGTGCCAGCAGCGTAGCGGGGGGGCTCTCCTACGAGCAGTACTTC
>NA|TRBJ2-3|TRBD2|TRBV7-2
CASSFSGERTDTQYF
TGTGCCAGCAGCTTTAGCGGGGAAAGAACAGATACGCAGTATTTT
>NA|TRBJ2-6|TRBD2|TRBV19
CASSIGGGSGANVLTF
TGTGCCAGTAGTATCGGCGGGGGGTCTGGGGCCAACGTCCTGACTTTC
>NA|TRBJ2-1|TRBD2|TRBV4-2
CASSQDSRASGHNEQFF
TGTGCCAGCAGCCAAGACTCTAGGGCTAGCGGCCACAATGAGCAGTTCTTC
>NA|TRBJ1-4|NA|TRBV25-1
CASRGGLEKLFF
TGTGCCAGCAGGGGGGGGTTGGAAAAACTGTTTTTT